This T cell receptor beta chain was identified in a study of neurological immune-mediated disorders. At least ten counts were recorded for this clonotype. Its target is not known. Over 160 million TCR-beta sequences from 15-18 subjects were obtained in each sequencing run. TCRdb reanalysed the 5' RACE reads using MiXCR and keeps one entry per CDR3 protein. Seen here are over 90,000 distinct CDR3 sequences, 10% to 14% observed once, and the top ten hold 2.5% to 4%. Germline V gene lookup returns CDR1 SGHRS and CDR2 YFSETQ. J lost 4 bases, V lost 4 bases, and 3 bases had no gene match. CDR3 size: 14 residues. This sample's time point: longitudinal time-point 3. The unsorted libraries originated from 2 million PBMCs that had been stored at -80 C. Study findings and constraints: Multiple sclerosis patients had less TCR clonal expansion than even healthy controls, unlike HTLV-1-associated myelopathy.

The genes are TRBV5-1 and TRBJ2-2; the match to TRBD1 covers 8 bases. The sequence came from a female donor with HTLV-1-associated myelopathy (HAM/TSP). Input material: PBMCs. CDR3 sequence (DNA): TGCGCCAGCAGCATCGGACAGGGCACCGGGGAGCTGTTTTTT. It encodes CASSIGQGTGELFF.